The present entry profiles one T cell receptor (beta chain) with its context. The antigen is undetermined. The entry originates in a study of cytomegalovirus exposure and HLA in healthy donors. About the research overall: There were around 100 million unique TCR beta sequences, drawn from 200 million or so T cells, in an earlier analysis.

PCR primers comprised 60 Vbeta and 13 Jbeta primers. Using immunoSEQ multiplex PCR, the repertoire was profiled, and TCRdb retains in-frame clones only, with some absent. The table lists around 150,000 clones, roughly 60% of them singletons. Overall study results and limits: A later analysis linked a missense DCLRE1C variant to TCR beta V- and J-gene trimming. TCR beta sequences reportedly predicted most subjects' HLA-A and HLA-B alleles accurately.

V was cut by 5 bases and J by 0 bases, with 16 bases left in between. CDR1 ENHRY and CDR2 SYGVKD come from the germline V gene. There are 16 residues in the CDR3. The clonotype originates from a woman aged 40-49 years in good health and CMV-seronegative. The sample taken for sequencing was PBMCs. The chain employs TRBV10-3 and TRBJ1-1, with D possibly matching TRBD1 (6 bases). The CDR3 region has the DNA TGTGCCATCAGTCGGGACACCCGAACCTTGAACACTGAAGCTTTCTTT. Its protein product is CAISRDTRTLNTEAFF.